The next 9 T cell receptor beta chains were all read from a single sample in a study of cytomegalovirus exposure and HLA in healthy donors. Here immunoSEQ multiplex PCR was the method, and the copy in TCRdb shows in-frame clones only, minus some. The sample lists about 130,000 clones, around 80% occurring once. The sample comprised PBMCs. Receptors were obtained from a man younger than 45 in good health and CMV-seropositive.

The chain joins TRBV28 to TRBJ2-1; 10 bases line up with TRBD2. Trimming removed 1 base from V and 3 bases from J; junction bases left unmatched: 3. Per the germline V gene, CDR1 is MDHEN and CDR2 is SYDVKM. This CDR3 comprises 16 residues. In DNA, the CDR3 is TGTGCCAGCAGTTTATTAGCGGGAGGAAGCTACAATGAGCAGTTCTTC. Its protein product is CASSLLAGGSYNEQFF.

The V and J genes are TRBV15 and TRBJ1-2; 9 nucleotides agree with TRBD1. The ends lost 1 base at V and 0 bases at J; junction bases unmatched: 6. Germline V gene sequence: CDR1 LNHNV, CDR2 YYDKDF (reference sequence). There are 17 residues in the CDR3. In DNA form, the CDR3 reads TGTGCCACCAGCAGAGCTTGGACAGGGGTAGCTAACTATGGCTACACCTTC. It translates to CATSRAWTGVANYGYTF.

This clone has only a few counts. The chain employs TRBV5-1 and TRBJ2-2; D may be TRBD1 (6 bases). The CDR3 consists of 15 residues. V was trimmed by 5 bases and J by 4 bases, leaving 15 bases between them. The V gene's germline CDR1 is SGHRS and CDR2 YFSETQ. In DNA, the CDR3 is TGCGCCAGCAGGATAACCGGACAGTCCACCGGGGAGCTGTTTTTT. It encodes CASRITGQSTGELFF.

The chain carries TRBV7-2 and TRBJ1-2, with 10 bases aligning to TRBD1. The CDR3 totals 17 residues. V was clipped by 5 bases and J by 2 bases; unmatched bases: 11. The germline CDR1 and CDR2 sequences are SGHTA and FQGNSA. The CDR3 here is CASSPSTGGAKNYGYTF. CDR3 nucleotides: TGTGCCAGCAGCCCCTCGACAGGGGGCGCGAAGAACTATGGCTACACCTTC. Together with reference TRBV7-2 and TRBJ1-2, the CDR3 gives the full variable domain: GAGVSQSPSNKVTEKGKDVELRCDPISGHTALYWYRQSLGQGLEFLIYFQGNSAPDKSGLPSDRFSAERTGGSVSTLTIQRTQQEDSAVYLCASSPSTGGAKNYGYTFGSGTRLTVV.

The chain is built from TRBV7-6 and TRBJ2-1; D is possibly TRBD2 (5 bases). Germline-derived CDR1 and CDR2 are SGHVS and FNYEAQ. The CDR3 spans 15 residues. V lost 5 bases and J lost 3, with 14 bases in between. CDR3 residues: CASSVMLGSYNEQFF. The CDR3 DNA is TGTGCCAGCAGCGTGATGTTAGGGAGCTACAATGAGCAGTTCTTC.

The rearrangement joins TRBV5-1 to TRBJ1-1, with TRBD1 matching 8 bases. The V gene's germline CDR1 is SGHRS and CDR2 YFSETQ. V was pared by 7 bases and J by 4 bases, with 9 bases of the junction left unmatched. The CDR3 sequence is 14 residues long. CDR3 in DNA: TGCGCCAGCGCGACAGGGGTGGGGGGCACTGAAGCTTTCTTT. Encoded protein: CASATGVGGTEAFF.

The chain couples TRBV5-1 to TRBJ2-5, with 7 bases lining up with TRBD1. Trimming removed 7 bases from V and 1 base from J; junction bases left unmatched: 4. The CDR3 loop spans 13 amino acids. The germline CDR1 and CDR2 sequences are SGHRS and YFSETQ. CDR3 DNA: TGCGCCAGCTACAGGGGTGCCCAAGAGACCCAGTACTTC. This gives the protein CASYRGAQETQYF.

The rearrangement joins TRBV6-6 to TRBJ2-3; D is ambiguous. Germline V CDR1 and CDR2: MNHNY, SVGAGI (reference sequence). Trimming took 6 bases from V and 0 from J, leaving 13 bases between them. The CDR3 totals 15 residues. For the CDR3, the DNA is TGTGCCAGCAGCCGACTCCAAGCTAGCACAGATACGCAGTATTTT. Translation gives CASSRLQASTDTQYF.

The chain employs TRBV11-2 and TRBJ2-2; the match to TRBD2 covers 7 bases. V gave up 3 bases and J gave up 6 bases; unmatched junction bases: 7. The CDR3 covers 15 residues. Looked up from germline, CDR1 is SGHAT and CDR2 is FQNNGV. CDR3 in amino acids: CASSLGGGKSGELFF. As DNA, the CDR3 is TGTGCCAGCAGCTTGGGGGGGGGAAAGTCCGGGGAGCTGTTTTTT.